One and the same sample provided the 20 T cell receptor beta chains below, sequenced in a study of cytomegalovirus exposure and HLA in healthy donors. Both 60 Vbeta primers and 13 Jbeta primers went into the PCR. Profiling relied on immunoSEQ multiplex PCR, and the TCRdb table lists in-frame clones only, not all of them. The table shows 110,000 or so clones, with 65% to 85% occurring only once. The material sequenced was PBMCs. These receptors originate from a man aged 45-60 years in good health and CMV-seropositive.

The chain uses TRBV4-3 and TRBJ1-1; TRBD1 is a possible D gene (5 bases). Germline V gene lookup returns CDR1 LGHNA and CDR2 YSLEER. There are 15 residues in the CDR3. Trimming left V 0 bases short and J 4 bases short, with 12 bases between. The chain's CDR3 is CASSQDPPGSTEAFF. CDR3 nucleotide sequence: TGCGCCAGCAGCCAAGATCCGCCAGGGTCCACTGAAGCTTTCTTT.

In its sample, this clone was seen a few times. This CDR3 is CASSRGGGADYGYTF. Here the CDR3 DNA reads TGCGCCAGCAGCCGAGGGGGAGGGGCAGACTATGGCTACACCTTC. The chain is built from TRBV4-3 and TRBJ1-2; tentatively, D is TRBD1 (6 bases). This CDR3 is built from 15 residues. Trimming took off 4 bases at V and 3 bases at J, with 15 bases between the two ends. CDR1 and CDR2 (germline): LGHNA, YSLEER.

The V and J genes are TRBV7-9 and TRBJ2-1; tentative D call: TRBD1 (8 bases). Germline-derived CDR1 and CDR2 are SEHNR and FQNEAQ (reference sequence). The CDR3 sequence is 16 residues long. V was shortened by 7 bases and J by 3 bases, with 19 bases between the two germline ends. The CDR3 is CASNVDREGGYNEQFF. CDR3 coding DNA: TGTGCCAGCAACGTGGACAGGGAGGGAGGCTACAATGAGCAGTTCTTC.

The rearrangement uses TRBV28 and TRBJ2-5, with TRBD2 identical over 8 bases. CDR3 length: 14 amino acids. The junction had 6 bases not matched to a gene; V was cut back by 5 bases and J by 4 bases. Germline V gene sequence: CDR1 MDHEN, CDR2 SYDVKM. The CDR3 region is CASSPSGRSETQYF. The CDR3 nucleotides are TGTGCCAGCAGTCCCAGCGGGAGATCAGAGACCCAGTACTTC.

J is TRBJ1-1 and V is TRBV6-6; no clear D. Germline loops: CDR1 MNHNY, CDR2 SVGAGI (reference sequence). The CDR3 length is 14 residues. V lost 7 bases and J lost 0, with 12 bases in between. In DNA form, the CDR3 reads TGTGCCAGCAATCCGACAAGCTTGAACACTGAAGCTTTCTTT. Residues: CASNPTSLNTEAFF.

A single count supports this clone. The chain is built from TRBV18 and TRBJ2-5, with a tentative D call TRBD1 (7 bases). The CDR3 consists of 13 residues. Per the germline V gene, CDR1 is KGHSH and CDR2 is LQKENI. V was shortened by 6 bases and J by 5 bases, with 13 bases between the two germline ends. The DNA of the CDR3 is TGTGCCAGCTCGGCACAGGGGAGGGAGACCCAGTACTTC. It encodes CASSAQGRETQYF.

The chain joins TRBV28 to TRBJ2-5; 7 bases are shared with TRBD1. The CDR3 contains 13 residues. Germline assignment: CDR1 MDHEN and CDR2 SYDVKM. Germline trimming cut 6 bases from V and 2 bases from J; bases unmatched to any gene: 3. CDR3 in amino acids: CASRRDSQETQYF. In DNA, the CDR3 is TGTGCCAGCAGACGGGACAGTCAAGAGACCCAGTACTTC.

The chain links TRBV27 to TRBJ1-2; D might be TRBD1 (5 bases). Trimming shortened V by 2 bases and J by 3 bases, and 7 bases separated the two germline ends. The germline gives CDR1 MNHEY, CDR2 SMNVEV (reference sequence). CDR3 size: 13 residues. CDR3 loop: CASSLGGDYGYTF. For the CDR3, the DNA is TGTGCCAGCAGTTTAGGGGGGGACTATGGCTACACCTTC.

The V call is TRBV5-1, the J call TRBJ2-2, with TRBD1 as a possible D gene (6 bases). The CDR3 loop spans 16 amino acids. Per germline, CDR1 SGHRS and CDR2 YFSETQ. The V end was cut by 3 bases, the J end by 7 bases, with 19 bases between. The CDR3 nucleotides are TGCGCCAGCAGCTCTGACGAGGTACAGGGTAACGGGGAGCTGTTTTTT. This translates into CASSSDEVQGNGELFF. The full variable domain, its missing parts supplied by reference TRBV5-1 and TRBJ2-2, is KAGVTQTPRYLIKTRGQQVTLSCSPISGHRSVSWYQQTPGQGLQFLFEYFSETQRNKGNFPGRFSGRQFSNSRSEMNVSTLELGDSALYLCASSSDEVQGNGELFFGEGSRLTVL.

The chain has TRBV6-6 and TRBJ2-2; 12 bases line up with TRBD1. J gave up 6 bases and V 6 bases, and 5 bases lay outside the gene matches. The CDR3 consists of 15 residues. Germline-derived CDR1 and CDR2 are MNHNY and SVGAGI (reference sequence). The CDR3 protein is CASSKGTGGPGELFF. The CDR3 region has the DNA TGTGCCAGCAGCAAAGGGACAGGGGGCCCCGGGGAGCTGTTTTTT.

The V call is TRBV6-1, the J call TRBJ1-5, with a weak D call TRBD1 (5 bases). This CDR3 spans 15 amino acids. Deletions cut 9 bases from V and 1 base from J, with 16 bases between. Germline CDR1 reads MNHNS; CDR2 reads SASEGT. Written as DNA, the CDR3 is TGTGCCAGTAAAACTGACAGATCGAGCAATCAGCCCCAGCATTTT. This translates into CASKTDRSSNQPQHF.

This chain links TRBV21-1 with TRBJ2-7; TRBD1 is the table's D call, not checked against the DNA. TRBV21-1 is shown as a pseudogene. CDR3 length equals 15 residues. CDR3 in DNA: TGTGCCAGCATCATACTAGGGACAGGGAACCACGAGCAGTACTTC. Residues: CASIILGTGNHEQYF.

The chain joins TRBV27 to TRBJ1-2; maybe TRBD1 (6 bases). Germline CDR1 reads MNHEY; CDR2 reads SMNVEV (reference sequence). The CDR3 sequence is 13 residues long. Trimming left V 1 base short and J 5 bases short, with 8 bases between. CDR3 sequence reads: CASSLYQGYGYTF. CDR3 bases: TGTGCCAGCAGTTTATATCAGGGGTATGGCTACACCTTC.

This clone was counted between two and nine times. The V and J genes are TRBV7-2 and TRBJ2-1, with 11 positions matching TRBD1. J lost 1 base, V lost 2 bases, and 10 bases had no gene match. Germline V gene data show CDR1 as SGHTA and CDR2 as FQGNSA. This CDR3 is built from 19 residues. The CDR3 reads CASSLFGQGAITSYNEQFF. For the CDR3, the DNA is TGTGCCAGCAGCTTATTTGGACAGGGGGCCATTACTTCCTACAATGAGCAGTTCTTC.

The chain recombines TRBV14 with TRBJ2-1; 13 nucleotides agree with TRBD2. The CDR3 is made up of 19 amino acids. Germline CDR1 SGHDN, CDR2 FVKESK. Trimming removed 0 bases from V and 4 bases from J; junction bases left unmatched: 9. CDR3 loop: CASSQESLAGGPGYNEQFF. The CDR3 DNA follows: TGTGCCAGCAGCCAAGAGTCACTAGCGGGAGGGCCTGGATACAATGAGCAGTTCTTC.

The chain combines TRBV21-1 with TRBJ2-2; TRBD2, as called in the table, went unchecked against the DNA. TRBV21-1 is a documented pseudogene. The CDR3 loop spans 18 amino acids. Here the CDR3 reads CASTIGGDLIRHPGELFF. The CDR3, as DNA: TGTGCCAGCACCATAGGGGGGGACCTCATTAGGCATCCCGGGGAGCTGTTTTTT.

The rearrangement uses TRBV18 and TRBJ1-5; 11 positions match TRBD1. Germline V lookup: CDR1 KGHSH, CDR2 LQKENI. There are 16 residues in the CDR3. J was trimmed by 2 bases and V by 3 bases; bases with no gene match: 3. This CDR3 reads CASSPGTGGGNQPQHF. For the CDR3, the DNA is TGTGCCAGCTCACCCGGGACAGGGGGAGGCAATCAGCCCCAGCATTTT.

The gene calls are TRBV18 and TRBJ1-2, with a tentative D call TRBD1 (5 bases). This CDR3 contains 13 residues. Per the germline V gene, CDR1 is KGHSH and CDR2 is LQKENI. The V end was cut by 0 bases, the J end by 4 bases, with 6 bases between. CDR3 amino acids: CASSPPGVYGYTF. The CDR3 DNA reads as TGTGCCAGCTCACCACCAGGGGTCTATGGCTACACCTTC. Supplemented by reference TRBV18 and TRBJ1-2, the full variable domain reads NAGVMQNPRHLVRRRGQEARLRCSPMKGHSHVYWYRQLPEEGLKFMVYLQKENIIDESGMPKERFSAEFPKEGPSILRIQQVVRGDSAAYFCASSPPGVYGYTFGSGTRLTVV.

The chain couples TRBV7-2 to TRBJ2-5; TRBD2 is a possible D gene (6 bases). This CDR3 has 15 residues. Germline values: CDR1 SGHTA, CDR2 FQGNSA. With 1 base removed from V and 4 bases from J, the gap between germline ends came to 13 bases. The CDR3 DNA reads as TGTGCCAGCAGCTTAGGATGGAGGGGTGGAGAGACCCAGTACTTC. This encodes CASSLGWRGGETQYF.

The V call is TRBV5-1, the J call TRBJ2-5; 9 bases align to TRBD2. CDR3 size: 15 residues. With V trimmed by 2 bases and J by 0 bases, 2 bases remained unmatched. Germline CDR1 and CDR2: SGHRS and YFSETQ. CDR3 loop: CASSFSGRYQETQYF. The CDR3 nucleotides are TGCGCCAGCAGCTTTAGCGGGAGATACCAAGAGACCCAGTACTTC.